The source of this T cell receptor beta chain is a study of control samples from healthy donors and cancer patients. Clones were sequenced by immunoSEQ multiplex PCR, and TCRdb holds only the in-frame ones, with some missing. The repertoire has about 140,000 clones, just over 85% of them found once; the top ten carry 1.5% to 2%. The CDR3 runs to 15 residues. Germline values: CDR1 SGHTA, CDR2 FQGTGA. V was cut by 0 bases and J by 5 bases, with 12 bases left in between. The source of this sequence is a man between 18 and 35 years old in good health. Specimen: blood. The J gene is TRBJ2-3, the V gene TRBV7-3; D is undetermined. Written as DNA, the CDR3 is TGTGCCAGCAGCTTAACGAAGGCTGTAGGAGATACGCAGTATTTT. This translates into CASSLTKAVGDTQYF.